This T cell receptor (beta chain) was recorded in a study of control samples from healthy donors and cancer patients. This CDR3 is built from 17 residues. The V and J ends lost 3 bases and 4 bases respectively, with 16 bases between them. Germline V lookup: CDR1 SGHTA, CDR2 FQGNSA. Generated by immunoSEQ multiplex PCR, the TCRdb table keeps only in-frame clones and is missing some. Of about 170,000 clones in the sample, almost 90% were seen once. The TCR sequence derives from a young woman in good health. Sequenced material: blood. The chain recombines TRBV7-2 with TRBJ2-6, with D possibly being TRBD1 (6 bases). CDR3 sequence reads: CASSFGQPGQGANVLTF. CDR3 coding DNA: TGTGCCAGCAGCTTTGGCCAGCCCGGACAGGGGGCCAACGTCCTGACTTTC.